This TCR beta chain was sequenced in a study of blood T cell repertoires in COVID-19. Study-wide context: Material from acute and convalescent COVID-19 was sourced from the United States, Italy and Spain. PBMCs, B-cell-depleted T cells, or T cells provided the cDNA or gDNA that made up the material.

Germline V gives CDR1 MNHEY, CDR2 SVGEGT. V dropped 2 bases and J dropped 3 bases, with 7 bases sitting between them. CDR3 size: 13 residues. Here immunoSEQ multiplex PCR was the method, and the copy in TCRdb shows in-frame clones only, minus some. Of a few hundred thousand clones listed, 82% are singletons. The sequencing sample was made of peripheral blood. The clonotype comes from a woman aged 18-29 years with acute or convalescent COVID-19. V and J are TRBV6-2 or TRBV6-3 and TRBJ1-1; D gene ambiguous. The CDR3 nucleotides read TGTGCCAGCAGTTACACTAGCCACACTGAAGCTTTCTTT. Its translation: CASSYTSHTEAFF.